This record looks at one T cell receptor beta chain sequence and its context. Antigen specificity is unknown. The entry originates in a study of T cell responses to AZD1222 COVID-19 vaccine. The study, taken as a whole, reports: Increases in Spike-specific TCR breadth and depth were seen after two AZD1222 doses. In all cases, repertoires were sampled only after the peak T cell response. Among spike-specific TCRs, nearly half reportedly target unmutated variant regions. Baseline serology detected seropositivity in only six AZD1222 recipients.

The data were produced by immunoSEQ multiplex PCR, yet TCRdb's version contains in-frame clones alone and is incomplete. This table holds around 140,000 clones, 92% found once. The sample here was peripheral blood, taken on day 0 of AZD1222 vaccination. The TCR was taken from an adult in good health.

The CDR3 sequence: CAWSVYPDRSSGANVLTF. CDR3 sequence (DNA): TGTGCCTGGAGTGTCTACCCCGACAGAAGCTCTGGGGCCAACGTCCTGACTTTC. The rearrangement joins TRBV30 to TRBJ2-6, with TRBD1 as a possible D gene (5 bases). V was trimmed by 0 bases and J by 0 bases, leaving 15 bases between them. Germline assignment: CDR1 GTSNPN and CDR2 SVGIG (reference sequence). The CDR3 runs to 18 residues.